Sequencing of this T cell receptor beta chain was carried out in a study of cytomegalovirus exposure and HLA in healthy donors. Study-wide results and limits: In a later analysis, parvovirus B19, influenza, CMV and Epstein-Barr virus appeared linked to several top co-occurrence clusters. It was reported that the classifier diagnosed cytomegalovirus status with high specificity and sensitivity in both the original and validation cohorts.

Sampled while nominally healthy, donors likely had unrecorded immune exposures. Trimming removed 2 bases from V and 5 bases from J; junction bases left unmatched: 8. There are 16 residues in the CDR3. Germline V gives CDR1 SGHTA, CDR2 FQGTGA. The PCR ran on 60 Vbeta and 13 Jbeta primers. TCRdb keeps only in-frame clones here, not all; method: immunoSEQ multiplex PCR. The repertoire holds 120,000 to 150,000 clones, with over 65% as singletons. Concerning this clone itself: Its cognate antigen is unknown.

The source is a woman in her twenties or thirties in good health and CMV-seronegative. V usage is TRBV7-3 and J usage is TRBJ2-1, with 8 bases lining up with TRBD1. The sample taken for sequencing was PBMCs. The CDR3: CASSLFRTGRHNEQFF. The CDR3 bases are TGTGCCAGCAGCTTATTCAGGACAGGGCGGCACAATGAGCAGTTCTTC.